This paragraph reports one TCR beta chain. Its antigen has not been determined. Within one base of it there is no much larger clone, and no base qualities were kept. The data are from a study of T cells in narcolepsy (dated by TCRdb to the late 2010s). As for the study more broadly: Healthy control donors were enrolled in the study alongside patients who had narcolepsy type 1 or type 2 (NT1, NT2). To look for autoreactive T cells in narcolepsy patients that target self-antigens of hypocretin neurons (hypocretin, TRIB2), the study used TCR Vbeta sequencing to follow clonotypes in blood and CSF.

Broader findings and caveats from the paper: No sequences matching autoreactive T cell clones were contained in some blood memory CD4+ repertoires from patients and controls. Patients and controls had comparable numbers of sequenced blood memory CD4+ clonotypes, averaging about 39,000 and 35,000, respectively. According to the report, autoreactive clonotypes were detected serially in the blood of the same patients and of different patients, but not in healthy controls. In plots comparing CSF and blood CD4+ T cell clonotypes from the same patient, HCRT-specific and TRIB2-specific autoreactive clonotypes were highlighted.

For TCR Vbeta sequencing, memory CD4+ T cells were sorted ex vivo from the peripheral blood of narcolepsy patients and healthy controls. Libraries were prepared through the immunoSEQ multiplex PCR assay. Sourced from immuneACCESS, this table was stored by TCRdb with only in-frame sequences that have V and J called. A share of the clones is absent; for the studies checked, an unresolved V gene accounts for under half, and the remainder has no known explanation. Across this sample there are about 35,000 clones, with 70% to 85% seen only once. Clones ranked in the top ten supply 2.3% of the sample. For CDR1 and CDR2, the germline V gene lists MNHEY and SVGAGI. The CDR3 goes from the cysteine to the phenylalanine over 15 residues. The read is trimmed to its CDR3 DNA, 45 bases read in frame from base 1. Trimming takes 4 bases from V and 0 bases from J, and the germline ends sit 10 bases apart.

The sequence is built from TRBV6-5 and TRBJ1-3; the D gene is perhaps TRBD1, from 5 matching bases. The sample was memory (CD45RA-) CD4+ T cells from blood. The sample's cell subset or site label, in plain terms: memory T cells sorted ex vivo from peripheral blood. The TCR comes from a human donor in good health. The CDR3 amino acid sequence is: CASSLGGASGNTIYF. In nucleotides, the sequence is TGTGCCAGCAGTTTGGGAGGGGCCTCTGGAAACACCATATATTTT.